What follows is one T cell receptor beta chain and its context. The antigen is unknown. Germline V gives CDR1 SQVTM, CDR2 ANQGSEA. CDR3 length: 15 amino acids. The ends lost 6 bases at V and 4 bases at J; junction bases unmatched: 10. Expressed TCRB transcripts were sequenced because the isolated RNA had all been reverse transcribed beforehand. Profiled with immunoSEQ multiplex PCR; TCRdb holds only in-frame clones, not every one. The sample has about 160,000 clones; around 7.8% are singletons. The data derive from a study of beta chain features in type 1 diabetes. Overall study findings and caveats: Individuals with type 1 diabetes displayed fewer insertions and more deletions at VDJ junctions. In all four CD4+ subsets, TCRB CDR3 length was significantly, moderately reduced in type 1 diabetes.

What was sequenced was central memory CD4+ T cells from blood. This TCR was recovered from a woman in her thirties or forties with type 1 diabetes. This sequence joins TRBV29-1 and TRBJ2-7, with 12 bases aligning to TRBD1. Here the CDR3 reads CSVLTPGQGAYEQYF. The CDR3 DNA sequence: TGCAGCGTCCTTACCCCGGGACAGGGGGCTTACGAGCAGTACTTC.